This paragraph covers one T cell receptor beta chain sequence. This clone was observed a single time. Its antigen is not yet known. The input lacks base qualities; no much larger clone sits a single base away. The cohort consisted of 600 to 700 healthy bone marrow donors. Cohort members were all nominally healthy when sampled, although unrecorded immune exposures were likely present. The donor was CMV seronegative and belonged to the group of over 350 seronegative cohort members. A peripheral blood sample was collected from each donor, and TCR beta sequencing was performed on peripheral blood mononuclear cells. Genomic DNA was extracted from the blood cell samples with the Qiagen DNeasy Blood Extraction Kit. The sample is drawn from a study of cytomegalovirus exposure and HLA in healthy donors (TCRdb year 2017). The study in broad terms: An earlier analysis of some 500 of the donors reported roughly 270 Gb of sequence data and some 120 million unique TCR beta sequences from 150 million to 200 million T cells. An early release that covered fewer than 800 HLA-typed donors contained 250 to 350 gigabases of sequencing data and 65 million to 100 million unique TCR sequences. The genetic ancestry cluster associated with self-reported Caucasian donors included roughly four fifths of the roughly 360 genotyped donors. The study aimed to test whether signatures of past pathogen exposure could be identified by cataloging public T cell receptors. The T cell repertoires of 670 or so subjects were profiled by immunosequencing and related to cytomegalovirus serostatus. Along with the approximately 700-subject first cohort, a separate validation cohort of over a hundred different subjects was used. High-throughput TCR immunosequencing, statistical association of individual TCRs with disease status, and machine learning were combined to predict cytomegalovirus infection status. A later analysis re-examined previously published TCR beta repertoires from just over 650 donors and added high-resolution HLA genotyping to investigate patterns of TCR occurrence. In the later analysis, no new phenotypic data were used to find candidate immune exposures; instead, reliance was placed on TCR beta sequences and their occurrence across donors. To decide whether each TCR beta V gene segment behaved as functional or pseudogenic, an earlier analysis of some 580 of the donors relied on high-throughput TCR beta sequencing. Donor age, sex, ethnicity and CMV serostatus were compiled alongside the repertoire data. In a later genetic analysis, genome-wide SNP genotypes for about 55% of the 666 donors were used, and that subset was treated as a discovery cohort. All discovery cohort repertoires had been generated on a single sequencing platform. Both class I and class II loci were covered by HLA typing, at four-digit resolution. Typing coverage varied by locus: about 620-630 donors for A, B, C, DRB1 and DQB1; roughly 500 for DQA1; some 610 for DPA1; roughly 470 for DPB1. Because of strong linkage in the cohort, roughly five DR-DQ haplotypes were treated as single units for association and clustering. Across some 400 genotyped donors of the cohort, an average of about 240,000 unique TCR beta nucleotide sequences per donor were sequenced, and 15% to 20% of those sequences were non-productive.

Summary of the overall study and its limitations: Because HLA typing was missing for some donors at each locus, association tests included only the typed subset. In vitro tests confirmed that a few of the cytomegalovirus-associated TCR beta chains recognize cytomegalovirus antigens. In a later analysis, the rate of TCR association differed among HLA loci, with DRB1 alleles having the most associated TCRs and HLA-C alleles having the fewest. In a later genetic analysis, fewer N-insertions in productive TCRs were reported among donors in an Asian-associated ancestry cluster than the roughly 700-donor mean. A further reported finding was that TCR beta sequences accurately predicted the HLA-A and HLA-B alleles for most subjects in the first cohort. The cohort was sequenced for TCR beta chains only, and without alpha or paired-chain data the features that could be detected were limited. Assigning TCR associations to individual alleles was difficult when HLA alleles, especially DR and DQ, strongly co-occurred. A group of highly shared sequence variants was considered likely to be a technical artifact of the sequencing pipeline. Specific HLA alleles were associated with 15,000 to 20,000 TCR beta sequences at a false discovery rate of 0.05 in a later analysis. It was suggested by the authors that the approach could potentially be generalized to other disease states and immunological phenotypes. In a later analysis, HLA-associated TCR beta chains were found to be more clonally expanded and to have lower generation probabilities than equally common non-associated chains. Because the 87-base-pair reads could not distinguish some IMGT-functional V segments, including TRBV6-2 and TRBV6-3, those segments were excluded. CMV serostatus was the only immune exposure information available for the cohort. In an earlier analysis of roughly 500 of the donors, most TCR beta V segments appeared in productive rearrangements about 87% or about 30% of the time, broadly matching IMGT annotations. Several of the top co-occurrence clusters appeared to be linked to parvovirus B19, influenza, CMV and Epstein-Barr virus, according to a later analysis. A later genetic analysis associated a missense DCLRE1C variant with V-gene and J-gene trimming of TCR beta chains, and an independent cohort replicated the association. While some public TCRs were present in many individuals, most TCR sequences turned up only very rarely across donors. Cytomegalovirus status was reported to be diagnosed by the classifier with high specificity and sensitivity in both the original and validation cohorts. In a later analysis, most CMV-associated TCR beta chains were found to appear HLA-restricted, with HLA associations seemingly driven largely by CMV exposure. A total of roughly 160 TCR beta chains were listed by the study as associated with cytomegalovirus. Correlated functional status among segregating V segments might be attributable to linkage disequilibrium, but an unknown experimental factor could not be ruled out. The earlier analysis of 587 of the donors excluded roughly 17 rarely observed V segments, including chromosome 9 orphons, because counts were too low. Sequencing depth was assumed to be roughly uniform across donors in the presence/absence analyses, though that assumption may not hold.

Library generation was performed with the immunoSEQ multiplex PCR assay. For the multiplex PCR, a mixture combining 60 forward primers for TCR Vbeta segments and 13 reverse primers for TCR Jbeta segments was used. The CDR3 region of rearranged TCR beta genes was amplified from genomic DNA with a multiplex PCR assay. The amplified TCR beta libraries were sequenced on the Illumina HiSeq System as 87-base-pair reads. Per the original workflow: In a later analysis, approximately 74 million unique TCR beta chains were counted across the roughly 610 repertoires, and approximately 11 million of these chains were shared by at least two donors. Raw reads were error-corrected and collapsed into unique sequences by a nearest-neighbor algorithm in which closely related sequences were merged to remove PCR and sequencing errors. Alignment of CDR3 sequences to IMGT reference sequences was used to assign V, D and J gene segments. For a sequence to be retained, at least a six-nucleotide match to both a V gene segment and a J gene segment was required. Rearrangements were called productive when the CDR3 lacked stop codons and stayed in frame with V and J; all others were non-productive. Following IMGT convention, CDR3 was defined as the stretch from the second conserved V-encoded cysteine up to the conserved J-encoded phenylalanine. In an earlier analysis of 587 of the donors, sequences lacking an unambiguous match to a single V gene segment were excluded. An earlier analysis of approximately 590 of the donors called V segments functional above 56.7% productive rearrangements and segregating when the between-donor standard deviation exceeded 5%. To diagnose cytomegalovirus status from the catalog of TCR beta chain sequences, a statistical classification framework was built. In a later analysis, V and J genes were assigned by comparing TCR nucleotide sequences against IMGT/GENE-DB human TR gene sequences. A later analysis assigned CDR3 sequences and most-parsimonious VDJ recombination scenarios with the TCRdist pipeline. In a later analysis, each TCR beta chain was defined by its CDR3 amino acid sequence together with its V-gene family, and reads lacking a unique V-gene family were excluded. As a way to deal with suspected cross-contamination and a sequencing artifact, a later analysis dropped 640 or so nucleotide sequences that were highly shared and had low generation probability. In a later analysis, a clonal expansion index for each public chain was calculated from normalized within-repertoire ranks of inferred template counts. Generation probabilities in a later analysis came from a VDJ recombination model fitted to out-of-frame rearrangements, and those results were checked against IGoR. In a later analysis, TCR-TCR, TCR-HLA and TCR-CMV co-occurrence was scored with hypergeometric tests, and a repertoire-size bias correction was applied to TCR pairs. False discovery rates were estimated in a later analysis by permuting HLA or CMV assignments 20 times. In a later analysis, co-occurring TCRs were grouped using DBSCAN, and TCRdist sequence similarity was added for clustering within HLA-allele-positive subsets. Repertoires with fewer than 30,000 or more than 120,000 public chains were left out of co-occurrence clustering, as were four to six repertoires with anomalous nucleotide sharing. TCRdb limited this immuneACCESS table to in-frame rearrangements with V and J called. A share of clones is missing; checked studies link under half to unresolved V genes, and the rest is unexplained. V and J calls plus clone size are reproduced from that table; the DNA served to infer D and trimming. The table for this sample lists 140,000 to 150,000 clones; just under 75% of them were counted only once. The ten top clones hold 1.5% to 2% of the sample.

CDR1 SGHKS and CDR2 YYEKEE are derived from the germline V gene (reference sequence). Trimming removed 0 bases from V and 5 bases from J, leaving 11 bases between the germline ends. The CDR3 numbers 14 residues from cysteine through phenylalanine. Only the CDR3 DNA stays, 42 bases, in frame from base 1. The specimen sequenced was PBMCs. The chain is made from TRBV5-5 and TRBJ2-5; the D region possibly corresponds to TRBD1 (5 bases align). The receptor's source is a woman under 30 in good health and CMV-seronegative. The CDR3 corresponds to CASSLAQGTETQYF. DNA sequence: TGTGCCAGCAGCTTGGCCCAGGGAACGGAGACCCAGTACTTC.